One and the same sample provided the 24 T cell receptor beta chains below, sequenced in a study of cytomegalovirus exposure and HLA in healthy donors. PCR employed 60 Vbeta and 13 Jbeta primers. Sequencing used immunoSEQ multiplex PCR; TCRdb keeps in-frame clones, though not all of them. The sample holds 160,000 or so clones; over 75% are singletons and the top ten take roughly 0.5%. The sequenced sample consisted of PBMCs. The receptors here all came from a woman aged 50 to 60 in good health and CMV-seronegative.

The V gene is TRBV28, the J gene TRBJ2-7; maybe TRBD1 (5 bases). The germline CDR1 and CDR2 sequences are MDHEN and SYDVKM. Trimming pared 3 bases from V and 6 bases from J, leaving 9 bases between. This CDR3 is built from 12 residues. Written as DNA, the CDR3 is TGTGCCAGCAGTTTGGACACCTCCGAGCAGTACTTC. Its protein product is CASSLDTSEQYF.

V is TRBV6-5 and J is TRBJ1-4; a weak D match, TRBD1 (6 bases). This CDR3 has 15 residues. V was cut by 2 bases and J by 7 bases, with 14 bases left in between. Germline lookup yields CDR1 MNHEY and CDR2 SVGAGI. This CDR3 reads CASSYAGARVEKLFF. The CDR3 nucleotides are TGTGCCAGCAGTTACGCGGGGGCTAGAGTTGAAAAACTGTTTTTT.

Here the CDR3 DNA reads TGTGCCAGCAACCAGGGGCCCTACGAGCAGTACTTC. Translating it yields CASNQGPYEQYF. V and J are TRBV5-8 and TRBJ2-7, with TRBD1 as a possible D gene (6 bases). In germline, CDR1 is SGHTS, CDR2 YDEGEE. This CDR3 has 12 residues. V was shortened by 6 bases and J by 2 bases, with 9 bases between the two germline ends.

Only one count was recorded for this clone. The chain links TRBV29-1 to TRBJ2-3; 7 bases are a match to TRBD1. The CDR3 covers 13 residues. V dropped 8 bases and J dropped 4; count of bases not matched to a gene: 9. CDR1 SQVTM and CDR2 ANQGSEA come from the germline V gene. The CDR3 reads CSTFRQGADTQYF. Written as DNA, the CDR3 is TGCAGCACGTTCCGACAGGGCGCAGATACGCAGTATTTT.

V usage is TRBV28 and J usage is TRBJ1-1; TRBD1 matches at 8 bases. The CDR3 consists of 14 residues. V dropped 11 bases and J dropped 5; count of bases not matched to a gene: 13. Germline V CDR1 and CDR2: MDHEN, SYDVKM. The CDR3 sequence is CAAQIRTGSTEAFF. The CDR3 DNA sequence: TGTGCCGCCCAGATTCGGACAGGGAGTACTGAAGCTTTCTTT.

The chain carries TRBV2 and TRBJ2-5, with D possibly matching TRBD2 (6 bases). Germline V CDR1 and CDR2: SNHLY, FYNNEI. V was trimmed by 3 bases and J by 11 bases, leaving 16 bases between them. The CDR3 consists of 13 residues. This chain's CDR3 is CASSDGWDAGQYF. In DNA, the CDR3 is TGTGCCAGCAGTGACGGGTGGGACGCGGGGCAGTACTTC.

The gene calls are TRBV9 and TRBJ2-7; 9 nucleotides line up with TRBD1. From germline, CDR1 is SGDLS and CDR2 YYNGEE. V trimming: 4 bases; J trimming: 5 bases; junction bases outside the gene matches: 10. The CDR3 runs 15 residues. The CDR3 DNA is TGTGCCAGCAGCCCCCAGGGACAGGGTAACAACGAGCAGTACTTC. Its protein is CASSPQGQGNNEQYF.

J is TRBJ1-2 and V is TRBV19; TRBD1 aligns across 7 bases. The CDR3 is made up of 16 amino acids. After removal of 5 bases from V and 4 bases from J, the junction contained 13 bases not matched to a gene. Per germline, CDR1 LNHDA and CDR2 SQIVND (reference sequence). This CDR3 is CASSPEGASEVYGYTF. The CDR3 DNA sequence: TGTGCCAGTAGTCCCGAGGGGGCCTCGGAGGTCTATGGCTACACCTTC.

The V gene is TRBV28, the J gene TRBJ1-2; D is possibly TRBD1 (6 bases). The length of the CDR3 is 16 residues. Looked up from germline, CDR1 is MDHEN and CDR2 is SYDVKM. The germline V and J ends were trimmed by 7 bases and 3 bases, with 21 bases remaining between them. This CDR3 reads CASTLAVGQGHYGYTF. The CDR3 DNA reads as TGTGCCAGCACCCTGGCCGTCGGGCAGGGGCACTATGGCTACACCTTC.

This clone appeared a few times. This chain joins TRBV7-9 and TRBJ2-7, with a weak D call TRBD1 (6 bases). CDR1 and CDR2 from the germline V gene are SEHNR and FQNEAQ (reference sequence). Trimming pared 5 bases from V and 2 bases from J, leaving 19 bases between. This CDR3 is 16 amino acids long. CDR3 in DNA: TGTGCCAGCAGCGATCCCGGACAGACTCGACCCTACGAGCAGTACTTC. Protein: CASSDPGQTRPYEQYF.

Concerning this clone itself: One junction end disagrees with the germline gene, perhaps due to a read error. The rearrangement joins TRBV18 to TRBJ1-2, with a tentative D call TRBD1 (5 bases). Germline V gives CDR1 KGHSH, CDR2 LQKENI. CDR3 length: 14 residues. CDR3: CASSLDSETARSAF. For the CDR3, the DNA is TGTGCCAGCTCACTGGATTCCGAGACAGCCAGAAGCGCCTTC.

This chain joins TRBV5-4 and TRBJ2-5; TRBD2 aligns across 8 bases. The CDR3 runs to 15 residues. With 4 bases clipped from V and 0 bases from J, the junction kept 5 bases outside the gene matches. Germline values: CDR1 SGHNT, CDR2 YYREEE (reference sequence). The CDR3 loop is CASSQPGGYQETQYF. CDR3 sequence (DNA): TGTGCCAGCAGCCAACCGGGGGGGTACCAAGAGACCCAGTACTTC.

This clone was recorded a few times. The chain uses TRBV7-8 and TRBJ2-2; no definite D call. Between the trimmed V and J ends, which lost 2 bases and 7 bases, there was a span of 8 bases. This CDR3 is built from 13 residues. Germline CDR1 is SGHVS and CDR2 is FQNEAQ. DNA for the CDR3: TGTGCCAGCAGCTTAATCCCGGGCGGGGAGCTGTTTTTT. Amino acid sequence: CASSLIPGGELFF.

The DNA of the CDR3 is TGTGCCAGCAGCGTAGGGGGGGGTTTACTCTCCGAGCAGTACTTC. Translation gives CASSVGGGLLSEQYF. The J gene is TRBJ2-7, the V gene TRBV9, with 7 bases lining up with TRBD2. This CDR3 spans 15 amino acids. V lost 0 bases to trimming and J lost 6 bases; unmatched junction nucleotides: 9. The germline V gene has CDR1 SGDLS and CDR2 YYNGEE.

The rearrangement links TRBV7-9 to TRBJ1-1, with 12 bases matching TRBD1. CDR3 length: 17 residues. The V gene's germline CDR1 is SEHNR and CDR2 FQNEAQ (reference sequence). V was pared by 5 bases and J by 5 bases, with 12 bases of the junction left unmatched. CDR3 residues: CASSRRDRGRRWTEAFF. The CDR3 nucleotides are TGTGCCAGCAGCAGGAGGGACAGGGGGCGGAGATGGACTGAAGCTTTCTTT.

J is TRBJ2-2 and V is TRBV5-1, with D maybe TRBD1 (5 bases). Germline values: CDR1 SGHRS, CDR2 YFSETQ. V was clipped by 0 bases and J by 6 bases, with 6 bases between them. The CDR3 consists of 13 residues. The CDR3 is CASSLEGPGELFF. The CDR3 DNA sequence: TGCGCCAGCAGCTTGGAGGGGCCCGGGGAGCTGTTTTTT.

V is TRBV5-1 and J is TRBJ2-5; tentatively, D is TRBD1 (5 bases). CDR3 length equals 14 residues. Germline assignment: CDR1 SGHRS and CDR2 YFSETQ. Trimming took off 0 bases at V and 3 bases at J, with 9 bases between the two ends. In DNA form, the CDR3 reads TGCGCCAGCAGCTTGGGACCCAGGGAAGAGACCCAGTACTTC. This translates into CASSLGPREETQYF.

The chain is built from TRBV27 and TRBJ2-1; D is perhaps TRBD2 (5 bases). There are 15 residues in the CDR3. In germline, CDR1 is MNHEY, CDR2 SMNVEV (reference sequence). The V end was cut by 2 bases, the J end by 1 base, with 9 bases between. The CDR3 loop reads CASSLRWTSYNEQFF. The CDR3 DNA follows: TGTGCCAGCAGTTTAAGGTGGACTTCCTACAATGAGCAGTTCTTC.

V gene TRBV25-1 combines with J gene TRBJ1-1; 9 bases are a match to TRBD1. V trimming: 4 bases; J trimming: 6 bases; junction bases outside the gene matches: 12. The CDR3 is made up of 16 amino acids. Germline CDR1 and CDR2: MGHDK and SYGVNS. CDR3 DNA: TGTGCCAGCAGTGGGACTACAGGGGGCGATGATCCTGAAGCTTTCTTT. As protein: CASSGTTGGDDPEAFF.

The rearrangement links TRBV9 to TRBJ2-3; TRBD1 matches 7 bases. The V segment lost 0 bases and the J segment 3 bases; nucleotides outside the gene matches: 7. CDR1 and CDR2 (germline): SGDLS, YYNGEE. The CDR3 runs to 16 residues. The chain's CDR3 is CASSVGGGGLTDTQYF. The CDR3 DNA sequence: TGTGCCAGCAGCGTAGGAGGGGGCGGTTTGACAGATACGCAGTATTTT.

The chain has TRBV4-3 and TRBJ2-5; 7 nucleotides match TRBD2. Trimming at V came to 0 bases and at J to 7 bases, leaving 2 bases not matched to a gene. Germline V lookup: CDR1 LGHNA, CDR2 YSLEER. The CDR3 loop spans 13 amino acids. Here the CDR3 reads CASSQDREGTQYF. CDR3 DNA: TGCGCCAGCAGCCAAGATAGGGAGGGGACCCAGTACTTC.

This chain joins TRBV7-3 and TRBJ2-1; 12 bases match TRBD2. The germline V gene encodes CDR1 SGHTA and CDR2 FQGTGA. The CDR3 length is 19 residues. J gave up 4 bases and V 1 base, and 11 bases lay outside the gene matches. CDR3 nucleotides: TGTGCCAGCAGCTTAAGATCCCCGGCTAGCGGGAGGGATTACAATGAGCAGTTCTTC. Its translation is CASSLRSPASGRDYNEQFF. Full variable domain (remainder filled in from reference TRBV7-3 and TRBJ2-1): GAGVSQTPSNKVTEKGKYVELRCDPISGHTALYWYRQSLGQGPEFLIYFQGTGAADDSGLPNDRFFAVRPEGSVSTLKIQRTERGDSAVYLCASSLRSPASGRDYNEQFFGPGTRLTVL.

The chain couples TRBV9 to TRBJ1-2, with D perhaps matching TRBD1 (6 bases). Germline lookup yields CDR1 SGDLS and CDR2 YYNGEE. The CDR3 covers 14 residues. V was cut by 0 bases and J by 4 bases, with 10 bases left in between. The CDR3 here is CASSVDAGVYGYTF. CDR3 nucleotide sequence: TGTGCCAGCAGCGTAGACGCAGGGGTCTATGGCTACACCTTC.

Note on this clone: One junction end does not reproduce the germline sequence, and a read error may be involved. V and J are TRBV5-4 and TRBJ2-6; maybe TRBD1 (5 bases). CDR1 is SGHNT and CDR2 is YYREEE in the germline V gene (reference sequence). CDR3 size: 15 residues. The DNA for the CDR3 is TGTGCCAGCGGGTCCATAGTCTCTGGGGCCAACGGCCTGACTTTC. Translated, it gives CASGSIVSGANGLTF.